Given below is one T cell receptor (beta chain) in context. This sample is drawn from a study of blood T cell repertoires in COVID-19. Study at large: Specimens from acute and convalescent COVID-19 originated in the United States, Italy and Spain. In each case, the material was cDNA or gDNA derived from T cells, B-cell-depleted T cells, or PBMCs.

In the authors' methods: Scientists estimated how many nucleated cells there were by amplifying reference gene primers. Sequenced by immunoSEQ multiplex PCR; TCRdb stores in-frame clones only, minus some. Clone size and V and J calls were adopted from that table, with D and trimming inferred from the DNA. The data contain under 75,000 clones, almost 90% of them seen just once; the ten biggest clones take up approximately 18%. CDR3 size: 13 residues. The ends were cut back, 2 bases at V and 5 bases at J, with 8 bases in the middle. Germline lookup yields CDR1 SGHNT and CDR2 YYREEE (reference sequence).

This receptor was taken from a woman older than 75 with active COVID-19. The chain couples TRBV5-4 to TRBJ2-1, with no clear D. The specimen sequenced was peripheral blood. This CDR3 reads CASSFDFDNEQFF. The CDR3 nucleotides are TGTGCCAGCAGCTTCGACTTTGACAATGAGCAGTTCTTC.